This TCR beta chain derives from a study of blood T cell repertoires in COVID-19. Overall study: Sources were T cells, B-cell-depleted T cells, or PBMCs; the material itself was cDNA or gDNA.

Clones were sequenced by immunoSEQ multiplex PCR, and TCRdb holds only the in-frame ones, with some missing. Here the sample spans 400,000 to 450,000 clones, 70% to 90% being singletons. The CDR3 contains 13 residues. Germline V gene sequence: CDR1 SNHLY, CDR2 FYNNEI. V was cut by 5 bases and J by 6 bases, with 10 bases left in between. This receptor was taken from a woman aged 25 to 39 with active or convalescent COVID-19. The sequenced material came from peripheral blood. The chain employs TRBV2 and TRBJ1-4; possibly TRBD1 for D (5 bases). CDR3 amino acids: CASSSGSYEKLFF. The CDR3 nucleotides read TGTGCCAGCAGTTCAGGGTCCTATGAAAAACTGTTTTTT.